This T cell receptor (beta chain) was recovered during a study of human T cells and chemical hapten exposure. Study summary: Patch tests applied 0.01% DPC to the upper back, read at 6 days.

Study-wide results and limits: Expanded TCRs clustered into significantly more large CDR3 similarity groups than controls, the analysis revealed. Among TCRs, those above 1 in 1000 frequency were unaffected by DPC sensitization.

In its sample, this clonotype was seen many times. The target antigen is unknown. The time point: patch test 1, 2 weeks after DPC sensitization. Sample treatment: therapeutic diphenylcyclopropenone sensitization with weekly scalp DPC. MiXCR, run by TCRdb on the RACE reads, gives a single entry per CDR3 protein. This sample yields fewer than 400,000 distinct CDR3 sequences, of which approximately 6.3% are seen a single time; less than 10% belongs to the top ten. The receptor was isolated from a woman in her late teens or twenties with alopecia areata. Some clones in this sample may be carry-over from other donors' samples. The material sequenced was whole blood, taken in connection with sensitization to the hapten diphenylcyclopropenone (DPC).

The CDR3 loop is CASSLEEGARTDTQYF. Here the CDR3 DNA reads TGTGCCAGCAGCCTAGAGGAGGGGGCCCGCACAGATACGCAGTATTTT. This chain connects TRBV9 to TRBJ2-3; tentative D call: TRBD1 (7 bases). Looked up from germline, CDR1 is SGDLS and CDR2 is YYNGEE. Trimming removed 4 bases at V and 1 base at J, with 16 bases between. The CDR3 runs to 16 residues.